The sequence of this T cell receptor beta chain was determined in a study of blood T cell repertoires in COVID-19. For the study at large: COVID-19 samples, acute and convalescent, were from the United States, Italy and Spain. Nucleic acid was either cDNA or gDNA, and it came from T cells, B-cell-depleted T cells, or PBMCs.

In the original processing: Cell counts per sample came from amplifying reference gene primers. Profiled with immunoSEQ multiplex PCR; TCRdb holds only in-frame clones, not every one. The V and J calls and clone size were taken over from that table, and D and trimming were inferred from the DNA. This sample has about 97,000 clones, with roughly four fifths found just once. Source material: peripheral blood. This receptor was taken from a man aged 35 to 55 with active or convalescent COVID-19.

The CDR3 DNA reads as TGTGCCAGTAGTATAGCAGCGGGTTCCTATGGCTACACCTTC. It codes for CASSIAAGSYGYTF. V gene TRBV19 combines with J gene TRBJ1-2; no clear D gene. The CDR3 sequence is 14 residues long. Deletions cut 1 base from V and 4 bases from J, with 10 bases between. Looked up from germline, CDR1 is LNHDA and CDR2 is SQIVND (reference sequence).